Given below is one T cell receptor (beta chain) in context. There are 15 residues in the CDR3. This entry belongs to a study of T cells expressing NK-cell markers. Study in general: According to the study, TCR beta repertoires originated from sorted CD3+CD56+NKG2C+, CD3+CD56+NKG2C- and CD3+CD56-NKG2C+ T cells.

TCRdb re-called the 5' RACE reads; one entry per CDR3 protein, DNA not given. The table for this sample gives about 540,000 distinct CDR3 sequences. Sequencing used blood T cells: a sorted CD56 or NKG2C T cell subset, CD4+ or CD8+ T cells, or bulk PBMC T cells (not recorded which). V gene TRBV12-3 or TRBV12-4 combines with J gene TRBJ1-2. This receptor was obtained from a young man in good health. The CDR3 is CASSPSGVGFGGYTF.